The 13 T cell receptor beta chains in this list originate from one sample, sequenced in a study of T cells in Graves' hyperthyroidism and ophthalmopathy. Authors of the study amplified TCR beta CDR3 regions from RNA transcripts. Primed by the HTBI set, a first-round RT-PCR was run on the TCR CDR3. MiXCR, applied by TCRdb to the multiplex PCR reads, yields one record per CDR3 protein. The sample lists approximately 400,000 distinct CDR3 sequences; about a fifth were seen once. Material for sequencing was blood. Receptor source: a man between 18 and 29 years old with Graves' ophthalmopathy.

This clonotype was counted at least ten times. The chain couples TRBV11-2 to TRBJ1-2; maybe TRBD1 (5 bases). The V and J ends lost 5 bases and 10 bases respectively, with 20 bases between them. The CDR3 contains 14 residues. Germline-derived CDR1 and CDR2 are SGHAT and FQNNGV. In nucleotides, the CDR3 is TGTGCCAGCAGCGGAGGGGACCGACGACTGAACTACACCTTC. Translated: CASSGGDRRLNYTF.

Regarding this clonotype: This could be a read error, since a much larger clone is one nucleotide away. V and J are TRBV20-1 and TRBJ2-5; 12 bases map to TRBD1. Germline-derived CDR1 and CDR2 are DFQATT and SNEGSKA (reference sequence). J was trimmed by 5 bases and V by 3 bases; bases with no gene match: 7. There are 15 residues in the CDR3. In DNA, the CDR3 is TGCAGTGCTAGTTCCGGGACAGGGGGCGAGGAGACCCAGTACTTC. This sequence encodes CSASSGTGGEETQYF.

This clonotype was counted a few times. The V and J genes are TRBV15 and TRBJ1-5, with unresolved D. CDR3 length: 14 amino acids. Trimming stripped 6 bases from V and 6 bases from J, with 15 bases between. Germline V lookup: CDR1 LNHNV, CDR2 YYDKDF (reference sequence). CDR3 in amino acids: CATRQSSVIQPQHF. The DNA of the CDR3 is TGTGCCACCAGACAGAGTTCGGTAATTCAGCCCCAGCATTTT.

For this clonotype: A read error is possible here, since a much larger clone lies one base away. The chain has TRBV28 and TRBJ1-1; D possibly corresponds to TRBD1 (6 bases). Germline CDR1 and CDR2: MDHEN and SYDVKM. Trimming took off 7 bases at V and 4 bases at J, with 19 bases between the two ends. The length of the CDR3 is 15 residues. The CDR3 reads CASIVARGEGTEAFF. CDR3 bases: TGTGCCAGCATAGTGGCCAGGGGCGAGGGCACTGAAGCTTTCTTT.

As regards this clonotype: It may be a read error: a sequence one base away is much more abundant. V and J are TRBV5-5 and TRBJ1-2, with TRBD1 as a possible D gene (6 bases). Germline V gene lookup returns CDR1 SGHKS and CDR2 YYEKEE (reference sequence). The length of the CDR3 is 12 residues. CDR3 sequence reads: CTSMGGPHGYTF. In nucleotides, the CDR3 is TGCACCAGCATGGGGGGGCCCCATGGCTACACCTTC.

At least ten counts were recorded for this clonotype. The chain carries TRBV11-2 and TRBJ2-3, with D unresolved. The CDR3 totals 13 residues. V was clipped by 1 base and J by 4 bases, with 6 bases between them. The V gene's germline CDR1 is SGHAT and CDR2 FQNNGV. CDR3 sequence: CASSLVVADTQYF. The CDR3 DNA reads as TGTGCCAGCAGCTTAGTAGTCGCAGATACGCAGTATTTT.

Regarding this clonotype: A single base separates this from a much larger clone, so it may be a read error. CDR3 sequence (DNA): TGTGCCATCAAACCGGGACGTTATATCACAGATACGCAGTATTTT. Amino acid sequence: CAIKPGRYITDTQYF. The chain employs TRBV24-1 and TRBJ2-3; D might be TRBD1 or TRBD2, each matching 5 bases. Trimming removed 11 bases from V and 2 bases from J, with 19 bases in between. The CDR3 runs to 15 residues. In germline, CDR1 is KGHDR, CDR2 SFDVKD.

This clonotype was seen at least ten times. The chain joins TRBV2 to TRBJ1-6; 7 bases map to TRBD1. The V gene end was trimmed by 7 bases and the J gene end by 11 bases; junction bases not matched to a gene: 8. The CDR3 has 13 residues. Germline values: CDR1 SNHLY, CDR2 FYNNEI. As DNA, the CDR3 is TGTGCCAGCACCTGGACAGGACCTGCACCCCTCCACTTT. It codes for CASTWTGPAPLHF.

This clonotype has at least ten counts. The CDR3: CASSLSWQGFYEQYF. The CDR3 DNA sequence: TGTGCCAGCAGTTTATCGTGGCAGGGTTTTTACGAGCAGTACTTC. V gene TRBV27 combines with J gene TRBJ2-7; D possibly corresponds to TRBD1 (5 bases). CDR3 length: 15 residues. V lost 0 bases, J lost 4 bases, and 13 bases lay in between. The germline V gene has CDR1 MNHEY and CDR2 SMNVEV (reference sequence).

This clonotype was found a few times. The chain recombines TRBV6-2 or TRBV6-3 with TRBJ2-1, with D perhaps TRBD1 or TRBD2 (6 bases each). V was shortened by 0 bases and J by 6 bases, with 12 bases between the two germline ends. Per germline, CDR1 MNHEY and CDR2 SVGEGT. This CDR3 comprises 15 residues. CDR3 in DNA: TGTGCCAGCAGTTACTCGTACCGGGGGCTCAATGAGCAGTTCTTC. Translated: CASSYSYRGLNEQFF.

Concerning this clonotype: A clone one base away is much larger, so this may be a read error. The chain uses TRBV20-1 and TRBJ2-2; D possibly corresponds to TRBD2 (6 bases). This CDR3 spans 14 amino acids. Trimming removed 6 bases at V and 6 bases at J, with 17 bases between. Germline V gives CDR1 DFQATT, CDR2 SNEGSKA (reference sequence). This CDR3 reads CSAPGEGDSGELFF. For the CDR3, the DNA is TGCAGTGCCCCGGGGGAAGGAGACTCCGGGGAGCTGTTTTTT.

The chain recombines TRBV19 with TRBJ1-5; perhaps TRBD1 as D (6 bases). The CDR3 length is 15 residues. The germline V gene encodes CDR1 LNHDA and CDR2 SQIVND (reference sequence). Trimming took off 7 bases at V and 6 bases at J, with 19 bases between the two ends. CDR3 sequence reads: CASTPGQGLIQPQHF. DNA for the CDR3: TGTGCCAGTACCCCGGGCCAGGGGTTAATTCAGCCCCAGCATTTT. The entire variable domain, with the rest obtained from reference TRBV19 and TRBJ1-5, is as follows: DGGITQSPKYLFRKEGQNVTLSCEQNLNHDAMYWYRQDPGQGLRLIYYSQIVNDFQKGDIAEGYSVSREKKESFPLTVTSAQKNPTAFYLCASTPGQGLIQPQHFGDGTRLSIL.

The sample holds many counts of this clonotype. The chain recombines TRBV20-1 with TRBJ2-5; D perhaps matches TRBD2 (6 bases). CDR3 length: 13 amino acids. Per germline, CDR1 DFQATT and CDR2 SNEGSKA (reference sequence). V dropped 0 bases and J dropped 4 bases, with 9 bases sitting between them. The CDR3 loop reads CSAREGGGETQYF. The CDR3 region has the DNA TGCAGTGCTAGAGAGGGGGGAGGAGAGACCCAGTACTTC.